Listed below are T cell receptor beta chains from one sample, sequenced in a study of T-cell memory formation after mild COVID-19. TCRdb re-called the 5' RACE reads with MiXCR, one entry per CDR3 protein. The table shows approximately 100,000 distinct CDR3 sequences, with roughly 11% occurring only once. Material for sequencing was PBMCs or a T cell subset sorted from them (not recorded which). The source is a young man who had mild COVID-19 (a few samples of this study predate the infection). Cell type and time point are not known. Each CDR3 is given without its conserved first and last residue. Rows give clone size only sometimes, using once, few, many, or a class for an expanded clone.

V	J	size	CDR3
TRBV7-8	TRBJ2-5	many	ASSSVEETQY
TRBV27	TRBJ1-3	few	ASMSHLSSGNTIY
TRBV12-3/TRBV12-4	TRBJ2-5	many	ASSLRETQY
TRBV28	TRBJ1-4	few	ASSPRQGVREKLF
TRBV29-1	TRBJ1-2	many	SVEEPSPTGTNYGYT
TRBV20-1	TRBJ2-4	few	SASELAGTKNIQY
TRBV19	TRBJ2-1	-	ASKQDSTYNEQF
TRBV30	TRBJ2-7	-	AWSVAASYEQY
TRBV7-9	TRBJ2-1	-	ASSSPARGGYNEQF
TRBV24-1	TRBJ2-1	-	ATSDLSRGLDEQF
TRBV19	TRBJ2-1	few	ASSITSGVSYNEQF
TRBV25-1	TRBJ2-1	-	ASSETTSGGARNEQF
TRBV7-9	TRBJ1-6	-	ASSPGQPPFNSDSPLH
TRBV7-9	TRBJ2-1	-	ASKAGEDEQF
TRBV7-8	TRBJ1-4	many	ASSLRTGSNEKLF
TRBV7-4	TRBJ1-1	-	ASSLVDNTEAF
TRBV3-1	TRBJ1-1	few	ASSPLGGMNTEAF
TRBV27	TRBJ2-3	few	ASSLTWTGKTDTQY
TRBV5-1	TRBJ2-3	-	ASSFGRTVSTDTQY
TRBV10-3	TRBJ1-6	-	AIRLPDRESSPLH
TRBV7-9	TRBJ2-5	few	ASSLFVGGPGETQY
TRBV5-1	TRBJ2-3	few	ASSFGLAGDHTDTQY
TRBV11-1	TRBJ2-3	few	ASSSTDDPGDTQY
TRBV4-1	TRBJ2-7	few	ASSRTWGGNYEQY
TRBV27	TRBJ1-6	-	ASSGALGNSPLH
TRBV4-3	TRBJ2-1	-	ASSQLLAGADNEQF
TRBV7-9	TRBJ2-1	few	ASRDEYNEQF
TRBV6-2/TRBV6-3	TRBJ1-1	-	ASSFRRGNTEAF
TRBV29-1	TRBJ2-5	-	SVEEGRGEQETQY
TRBV6-5	TRBJ1-1	-	ASLRVGTEAF
TRBV11-2	TRBJ1-2	-	ASSQGTGAYGYT
TRBV7-6	TRBJ2-7	few	ASSDVSYEQY
TRBV5-1	TRBJ2-7	-	ASSRRDDPLTEQY
TRBV9	TRBJ2-1	many	ASSRDRVNEQF
TRBV28	TRBJ2-3	-	ASSCDAAYRDTQY
TRBV5-1	TRBJ2-3	-	ASSPRDTTKDADTQY
TRBV4-1	TRBJ1-5	-	ASSQGQNSNQPQH
TRBV6-2/TRBV6-3	TRBJ2-1	few	ASSHLLAGGPVYEQF
TRBV7-9	TRBJ2-2	few	ASSTRTAPNTGELF
TRBV13	TRBJ2-5	-	ASSSGQETQY
TRBV7-8	TRBJ2-3	many	ASSLGGGSYTQY
TRBV7-9	TRBJ2-5	-	ASSARVAGGTQY
TRBV10-1	TRBJ2-3	-	ASSEDRFTDTQY
TRBV11-2	TRBJ2-3	few	ASSVRRGSPRLYTDTQY
TRBV6-5	TRBJ2-2	-	ASSTGTGASGELF
TRBV9	TRBJ2-3	few	ASLTSRESDTQY
TRBV29-1	TRBJ2-1	few	SVELGGSGNEQF
TRBV19	TRBJ1-1	few	ASSPRGPANTEAF
TRBV5-1	TRBJ1-2	few	ASSSGPTKGYT